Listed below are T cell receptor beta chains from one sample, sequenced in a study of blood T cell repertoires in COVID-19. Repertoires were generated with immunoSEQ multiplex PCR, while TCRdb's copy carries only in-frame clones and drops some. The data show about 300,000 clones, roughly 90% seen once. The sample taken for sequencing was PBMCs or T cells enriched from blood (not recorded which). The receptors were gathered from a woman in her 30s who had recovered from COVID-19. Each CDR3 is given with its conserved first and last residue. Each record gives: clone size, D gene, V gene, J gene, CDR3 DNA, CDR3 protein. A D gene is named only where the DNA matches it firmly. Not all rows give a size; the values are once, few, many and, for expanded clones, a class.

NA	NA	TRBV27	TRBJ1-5	TGTGCCAGCAGCTCAAGGCAGGATCAGCCCCAGCATTTT	CASSSRQDQPQHF
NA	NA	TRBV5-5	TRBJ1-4	TGTGCCAGCAGCTCCCAGGGAGGAGGGGAAAAACTGTTTTTT	CASSSQGGGEKLFF
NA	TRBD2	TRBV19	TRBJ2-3	TGTGCCAGTAGTACGGGGGGAGATACGCAGTATTTT	CASSTGGDTQYF
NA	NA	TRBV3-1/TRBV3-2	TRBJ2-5	TGTGCCAGCAGCGAGAATGGGCGTGAAGAGACCCAGTACTTC	CASSENGREETQYF
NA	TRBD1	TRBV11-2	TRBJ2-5	TGTGCCAGCAGCCCAGACCATAGGACAGGACCTTACCAAGAGACCCAGTACTTC	CASSPDHRTGPYQETQYF
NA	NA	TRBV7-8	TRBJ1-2	TGTGCCAGCAGCGGTTCATTGTCTGGGGGGGCTGGGGGCTACACCTTC	CASSGSLSGGAGGYTF
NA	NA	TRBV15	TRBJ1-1	TGTGCCACCAGCAGGGTACGACAAGAAGAAGCTTTCTTT	CATSRVRQEEAFF
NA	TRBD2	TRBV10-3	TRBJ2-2	TGTGCCATCAAGTCCCACCCGAATAGGACTAGGGGTGGGACCGGGGAGCTGTTTTTT	CAIKSHPNRTRGGTGELFF
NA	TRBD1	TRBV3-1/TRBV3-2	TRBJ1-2	TGTGCCAGCAGACCCGGGACAGGTAGAGGCTACACCTTC	CASRPGTGRGYTF
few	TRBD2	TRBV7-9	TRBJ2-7	TGTGCCAGCAGCCCACTAGCGGGAGGACCCGAGCAGTACTTC	CASSPLAGGPEQYF
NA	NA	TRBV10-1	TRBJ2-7	TGCGCCAGCAGCTCGACGGGCGAGCAGTACTTC	CASSSTGEQYF
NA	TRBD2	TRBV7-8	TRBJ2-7	TGTGCCAGCAGCTGGGGACTAGCGGGAGTCAACGAGCAGTACTTC	CASSWGLAGVNEQYF
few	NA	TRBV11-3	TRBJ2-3	TGTGCCAGCAGCCCCGGCGCAGGGGGCACAGATACGCAGTATTTT	CASSPGAGGTDTQYF
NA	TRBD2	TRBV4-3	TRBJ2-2	TGCGCCAGCAGCCAAGGACTAGCGGGAGCGAACACCGGGGAGCTGTTTTTT	CASSQGLAGANTGELFF
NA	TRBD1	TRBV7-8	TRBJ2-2	TGTGCCAGCAGCTCGAGGGACAGCCCTAACACCGGGGAGCTGTTTTTT	CASSSRDSPNTGELFF
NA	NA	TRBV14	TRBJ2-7	TGTGCCAGCAGCCAAACGGGAGCCCCTAGGAGCTCCTACGAGCAGTACTTC	CASSQTGAPRSSYEQYF
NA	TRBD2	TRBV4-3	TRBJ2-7	TGCGCCAGCAGCCAAGATCTGTTAGGACTAGCGGGAACCTACGAGCAGTACTTC	CASSQDLLGLAGTYEQYF
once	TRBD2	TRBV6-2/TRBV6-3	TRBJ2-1	TGTGCCAGCAGTCCACTAGCGGGATTAGGGGAGCAGTTCTTC	CASSPLAGLGEQFF
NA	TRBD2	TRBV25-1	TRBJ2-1	TGTGCCAGCAGTGATTCTCAGACTAGCGGGGTTTCCTACAATGAGCAGTTCTTC	CASSDSQTSGVSYNEQFF
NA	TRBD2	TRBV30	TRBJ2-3	TGTGCCTGGGAACGTAGCGGGAGTACAGATACGCAGTATTTT	CAWERSGSTDTQYF
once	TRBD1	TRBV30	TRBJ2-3	TGTGCCTGGAGCGCCACAGGGGCCCGCACAGATACGCAGTATTTT	CAWSATGARTDTQYF
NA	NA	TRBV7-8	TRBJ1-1	TGTGCCAGCAGCCCGGGGAGGGGAAACACTGAAGCTTTCTTT	CASSPGRGNTEAFF
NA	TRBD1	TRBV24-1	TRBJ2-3	TGTGCCACCAGTGACCGGACAGGGGAGCCGCACACAGATACGCAGTATTTT	CATSDRTGEPHTDTQYF
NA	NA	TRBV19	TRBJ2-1	TGTGCCAGTAGTCACGGAGGCTCCTACAATGAGCAGTTCTTC	CASSHGGSYNEQFF
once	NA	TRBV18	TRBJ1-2	TGTGCCAGCTCACCGGCGGGTTCTAACTATGGCTACACCTTC	CASSPAGSNYGYTF
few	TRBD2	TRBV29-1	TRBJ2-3	TGCAGCGCGTGGGAGGGCAATACGCAGTATTTT	CSAWEGNTQYF
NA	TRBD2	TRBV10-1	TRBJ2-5	TGCGCCAGCCAAGCGGTCTTGGGGGGGATAGAGACCCAGTACTTC	CASQAVLGGIETQYF
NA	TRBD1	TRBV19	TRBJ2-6	TGTGCCAGTAGTTCCTGGGACAGGGCCGTATCCGGGGCCAACGTCCTGACTTTC	CASSSWDRAVSGANVLTF
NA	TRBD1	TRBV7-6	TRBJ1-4	TGTGCCAGCAGCAAGACAGGGGGCGTTGCAACTAATGAAAAACTGTTTTTT	CASSKTGGVATNEKLFF
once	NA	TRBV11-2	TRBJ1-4	TGTGCCAGCAGTCCACAAGGGAGTAAACTGTTTTTT	CASSPQGSKLFF
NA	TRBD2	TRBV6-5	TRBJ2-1	TGTGCCAGCAGCCCGTTCGGGACTACCTACAATGAGCAGTTCTTC	CASSPFGTTYNEQFF
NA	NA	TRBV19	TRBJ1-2	TGTGCCAGTAGCCTGGGGGGATCTAACTATGGCTACACCTTC	CASSLGGSNYGYTF
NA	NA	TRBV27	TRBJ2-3	TGTGCCAGCAGCGTCTCCCCCTCGGCGGTCACAGATACGCAGTATTTT	CASSVSPSAVTDTQYF
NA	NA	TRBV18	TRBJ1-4	TGTGCCAGCTCACCACCTAGACAGGCCGGCAATGAAAAACTGTTTTTT	CASSPPRQAGNEKLFF
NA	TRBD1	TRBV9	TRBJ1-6	TGTGCCAGCAGCGTAGACGGTACAGGGGTACGTAATTCACCCCTCCACTTT	CASSVDGTGVRNSPLHF
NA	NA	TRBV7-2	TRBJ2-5	TGTGCCAGCAGCTTAGGGCGGGCGCAAGAGACCCAGTACTTC	CASSLGRAQETQYF
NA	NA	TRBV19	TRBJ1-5	TGTGCCAGTAGTATTGTGGGAGTTTATAGCAATCAGCCCCAGCATTTT	CASSIVGVYSNQPQHF
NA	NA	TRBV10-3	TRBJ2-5	TGTGCCATCAGTGAGCGAGGGAAAGAGACCCAGTACTTC	CAISERGKETQYF